The text below deals with one TCR beta chain. This entry belongs to a study of T cells in Graves' hyperthyroidism and ophthalmopathy. Trimming took 5 bases from V and 4 from J, leaving 14 bases between them. CDR1 is SNHLY and CDR2 is FYNNEI in the germline V gene. CDR3 length equals 14 residues. TCR beta CDR3 regions were amplified from RNA transcripts. Carried out on the TCR CDR3, a first-round RT-PCR used the HTBI primer set. A single record per CDR3 protein comes from TCRdb applying MiXCR to the multiplex PCR reads. The sample contains 450,000 to 700,000 distinct CDR3 sequences, 46% of which appear only once.

The TCR was taken from a woman under 30 with Graves' hyperthyroidism. This chain connects TRBV2 to TRBJ1-1; D is perhaps TRBD1 (6 bases). The sequencing input was peripheral blood or thyroid tissue (not recorded which). Here the CDR3 DNA reads TGTGCCAGCAGTCTAGGACAGATGACCACTGAAGCTTTCTTT. The encoded protein is CASSLGQMTTEAFF.